Below are 24 T cell receptor beta chains sequenced from a single sample in a study of spatial heterogeneity in lung cancer. Overall study results and limits: Expanded intratumoral alpha and beta TCR counts tracked tumor mutation counts.

Time point in this sample: sample taken at primary tumor resection. From the 5' RACE reads, TCRdb called clonotypes with MiXCR, one entry per CDR3 protein. The data show about 11,000 distinct CDR3 sequences, around 5.2% seen once. No cognate antigen is known for these TCRs. This material consisted of lung tumor tissue, taken at surgery. The receptors shown here come from a male donor with early-stage non-small cell lung cancer.

This clonotype was observed many times. In a library made to pick up alpha chains, this beta chain is a stray read with a size that means little. This chain uses TRBV5-6 with TRBJ2-2; D might be TRBD2 (5 bases). The V and J ends lost 3 bases and 1 base respectively, with 7 bases between them. The V gene's germline CDR1 is SGHDT and CDR2 YYEEEE. The CDR3 is 14 residues long. The CDR3 reads CASSSAGNTGELFF. Written as DNA, the CDR3 is TGTGCCAGCAGCTCGGCGGGGAACACCGGGGAGCTGTTTTTT.

This clonotype was counted ten times or more. This beta chain came through as a stray read in a library set up for alpha chains, and its size says little. The chain joins TRBV12-3 or TRBV12-4 to TRBJ2-7; 13 nucleotides match TRBD2. The V and J ends lost 7 bases and 6 bases, in that order; junction bases with no gene match: 3. CDR3 size: 13 residues. The CDR3 here is CASTRTSGGEQYF. Written as DNA, the CDR3 is TGTGCCAGCACCCGGACTAGCGGGGGCGAGCAGTACTTC.

This clonotype was seen many times. With the library built for alpha chains, this beta chain is off target and its frequency is not meaningful. The V call is TRBV27, the J call TRBJ2-7, with D unclear. This CDR3 has 14 residues. V was clipped by 5 bases and J by 6 bases, with 17 bases between them. In germline, CDR1 is MNHEY, CDR2 SMNVEV (reference sequence). The CDR3 DNA reads TGTGCCAGCAGTGACCCGGGCAGCTTTAGCGAGCAGTACTTC. Translation: CASSDPGSFSEQYF.

This clonotype was observed many times. This beta chain is an off-target read within a library intended for alpha chains, so its frequency means little. V and J are TRBV20-1 and TRBJ2-7; 10 nucleotides agree with TRBD2. This CDR3 comprises 18 residues. Per germline, CDR1 DFQATT and CDR2 SNEGSKA (reference sequence). V was pared by 0 bases and J by 9 bases, with 20 bases of the junction left unmatched. The CDR3 here is CSARDRLLGTSGISGQYF. The CDR3 DNA reads as TGCAGTGCTAGAGATCGTTTGTTGGGAACTAGCGGGATATCAGGGCAGTACTTC.

Turning to this clonotype: Germline and junction disagree at one end, which may indicate a read error. Since the library was made to target alpha chains, this beta chain is a stray read and its abundance is not meaningful. V is TRBV12-3 or TRBV12-4 and J is TRBJ2-3; 8 positions match TRBD2. There are 15 residues in the CDR3. Written as DNA, the CDR3 is TGTCCCAGCCGGGGGGGGGGTCATCGCACAGATACGCAGTATTTT. It yields the protein CPSRGGGHRTDTQYF.

This clonotype is medium-sized by share. The library was designed around alpha chains, so this beta chain is a stray read whose abundance carries little weight. The chain couples TRBV6-2 or TRBV6-3 to TRBJ1-1; D not certain. Germline CDR1 is MNHEY and CDR2 is SVGEGT. The V gene lost 7 bases and the J gene lost 1 base, with 7 bases spanning the gap. The CDR3 spans 12 residues. The CDR3: CASKEENTEAFF. The CDR3 DNA sequence: TGTGCCAGCAAAGAAGAGAACACTGAAGCTTTCTTT.

This clonotype was seen repeatedly, ten times or more. Since it is a stray read in a library aimed at alpha chains, this beta chain has a size that is not meaningful. The chain links TRBV3-1 to TRBJ2-3, with 8 bases that match TRBD1. Germline loops: CDR1 LGHDT, CDR2 YNNKEL (reference sequence). The V and J ends lost 4 bases and 1 base, in that order; junction bases with no gene match: 1. This CDR3 has 14 residues. The DNA for the CDR3 is TGTGCCAGCAGCCCGACAGGGGGCACAGATACGCAGTATTTT. Its protein product is CASSPTGGTDTQYF.

This clonotype came up many times. A library prepared for alpha chains yielded this beta chain as an off-target read; its size is of little meaning. V usage is TRBV4-2 and J usage is TRBJ2-5, with a tentative D call TRBD2 (6 bases). Deletions cut 4 bases from V and 2 bases from J, with 8 bases between. The CDR3 has 13 amino acids. Looked up from germline, CDR1 is LGHNA and CDR2 is YNFKEQ. CDR3 protein: CASSRGEQETQYF. The DNA for the CDR3 is TGTGCCAGCAGCCGGGGGGAACAAGAGACCCAGTACTTC.

Ten or more counts support this clonotype. This beta chain appears as a stray read in a library generated for alpha chains; its size is not informative. This chain uses TRBV3-1 with TRBJ1-5, with D uncertain. CDR3 length: 13 amino acids. Germline V lookup: CDR1 LGHDT, CDR2 YNNKEL (reference sequence). Between the trimmed V and J ends, which lost 0 bases and 7 bases, there was a span of 7 bases. The DNA of the CDR3 is TGTGCCAGCAGCCAAGATATTCGGCAGCCCCAGCATTTT. This gives the protein CASSQDIRQPQHF.

This clonotype was seen repeatedly, ten times or more. Being off target in a library aimed at alpha chains, this beta chain has a size of little meaning. The chain uses TRBV28 and TRBJ2-3; D is undetermined. The germline V and J ends were trimmed by 5 bases and 6 bases, with 15 bases remaining between them. Germline-derived CDR1 and CDR2 are MDHEN and SYDVKM. The CDR3 extends over 14 amino acids. This chain's CDR3 is CASSQPPQTDTQYF. The CDR3 nucleotides read TGTGCCAGCAGTCAACCCCCTCAGACGGATACGCAGTATTTT.

This clonotype was seen many times. Found in a library prepared for alpha chains, this beta chain is an off-target read, and its abundance has little meaning. This chain uses TRBV2 with TRBJ2-2; D might be TRBD1 or TRBD2, each matching 6 bases. CDR1 is SNHLY, CDR2 FYNNEI, per germline. CDR3 size: 15 residues. V was trimmed by 4 bases and J by 6 bases, leaving 15 bases between them. This chain's CDR3 is CASSGWRGDAGELFF. Here the CDR3 DNA reads TGTGCCAGCAGTGGTTGGAGGGGGGATGCCGGGGAGCTGTTTTTT.

Regarding this clonotype: A library made for alpha chains picked up this beta chain off target, so its size means little. The chain has TRBV4-3 and TRBJ2-5; the D gene is possibly TRBD2 (5 bases). Germline V lookup: CDR1 LGHNA, CDR2 YSLEER. Trimming took off 0 bases at V and 7 bases at J, with 18 bases between the two ends. The CDR3 consists of 16 residues. The CDR3 sequence: CASSQDLFGGEGTQYF. CDR3 sequence (DNA): TGCGCCAGCAGCCAAGACTTATTCGGAGGCGAAGGGACCCAGTACTTC.

This clonotype was observed many times. The size of this beta chain means little, since it is a stray read in a library made for alpha chains. The V call is TRBV29-1, the J call TRBJ1-2; D is unclear. Trimming left V 5 bases short and J 2 bases short, with 9 bases between. CDR1 and CDR2 (germline): SQVTM, ANQGSEA. The CDR3 runs 12 residues. DNA for the CDR3: TGCAGCGTTCTAGTCCAAAACTATGGCTACACCTTC. Protein product: CSVLVQNYGYTF.

At least ten counts were recorded for this clonotype. The library was built for alpha chains, so this beta chain is an off-target read and its size means little. The chain couples TRBV7-2 to TRBJ1-6, with D unresolved. The CDR3 spans 18 residues. Deletions cut 0 bases from V and 1 base from J, with 13 bases between. Germline values: CDR1 SGHTA, CDR2 FQGNSA. CDR3: CASSLAPMGGSYNSPLHF. The CDR3 region has the DNA TGTGCCAGCAGCTTAGCCCCGATGGGAGGTTCCTATAATTCACCCCTCCACTTT. Complete variable domain (other parts from reference TRBV7-2 and TRBJ1-6): GAGVSQSPSNKVTEKGKDVELRCDPISGHTALYWYRQSLGQGLEFLIYFQGNSAPDKSGLPSDRFSAERTGGSVSTLTIQRTQQEDSAVYLCASSLAPMGGSYNSPLHFGNGTRLTVT.

This clonotype is medium-sized by share. This beta chain is a stray sequence in a library constructed for alpha chains; its clone size is not meaningful. This chain connects TRBV28 to TRBJ1-3; no clear D. Germline V gene data show CDR1 as MDHEN and CDR2 as SYDVKM. The V gene lost 7 bases and the J gene lost 1 base, with 14 bases spanning the gap. The CDR3 loop spans 15 amino acids. The CDR3 here is CASITLSSSGNTIYF. CDR3 nucleotides: TGTGCCAGCATAACCCTCTCATCGTCTGGAAACACCATATATTTT. Based on the CDR3 plus reference TRBV28 and TRBJ1-3, the full variable domain is DVKVTQSSRYLVKRTGEKVFLECVQDMDHENMFWYRQDPGLGLRLIYFSYDVKMKEKGDIPEGYSVSREKKERFSLILESASTNQTSMYLCASITLSSSGNTIYFGEGSWLTVV.

Many counts were recorded for this clonotype. The library was prepared for alpha chains; this beta chain is a stray read, so its frequency means little. This chain links TRBV4-3 with TRBJ2-7; possible D gene TRBD1, 5 bases. The CDR3 covers 14 residues. Germline V gene lookup returns CDR1 LGHNA and CDR2 YSLEER. V shed 3 bases and J shed 0 bases, with 9 bases lying between them. CDR3 region: CASSHKTASYEQYF. DNA for the CDR3: TGCGCCAGCAGCCATAAGACAGCCTCCTACGAGCAGTACTTC.

This clonotype was detected many times. Within a library made for alpha chains, this beta chain is off target, and its count is uninformative. The V gene is TRBV6-5, the J gene TRBJ2-7; 8 bases match TRBD1. Germline-derived CDR1 and CDR2 are MNHEY and SVGAGI. CDR3 size: 12 residues. The CDR3 bases are TGTGGTGTAGGACAGGGACCCTACGAGCAGTACTTC. Encoded protein: CGVGQGPYEQYF.

This clonotype is medium-sized by share. A library made for alpha chains picked up this beta chain off target, so its size means little. The chain joins TRBV28 to TRBJ2-7, with a weak D call TRBD1 (5 bases). The germline V gene has CDR1 MDHEN and CDR2 SYDVKM. The length of the CDR3 is 14 residues. V dropped 2 bases and J dropped 0 bases, with 8 bases sitting between them. CDR3 residues: CASSLTGPSYEQYF. The CDR3 nucleotides read TGTGCCAGCAGTTTAACAGGCCCCTCCTACGAGCAGTACTTC.

Remarks on this clonotype: One end of the junction varies from germline; a read error may be responsible. This beta chain is off target for a library built for alpha chains, so its abundance means little. The chain recombines TRBV7-7 with TRBJ2-5; tentatively, D is TRBD2 (7 bases). CDR3 length equals 15 residues. CDR1 and CDR2 from the germline V gene are SSHAT and FNYEAQ (reference sequence). CDR3 bases: TGTGCTAGCAGCTATACGGGGGGCGTCATGGAGACCCAGTACTTC. It is translated as CASSYTGGVMETQYF.

This clonotype appeared many times. Because the library targeted alpha chains, this beta chain is an off-target read whose size means little. J is TRBJ2-5 and V is TRBV9; D ambiguous. Germline CDR1 is SGDLS and CDR2 is YYNGEE. The CDR3 is 14 residues long. Trimming removed 4 bases at V and 2 bases at J, with 12 bases between. For the CDR3, the DNA is TGTGCCAGCAGCCCCCATGCTTTTCAAGAGACCCAGTACTTC. This codes for CASSPHAFQETQYF.

This clonotype came up a few times. The size of this beta chain means little, since it is a stray read in a library made for alpha chains. The chain carries TRBV6-4 and TRBJ1-5, with a weak D call TRBD1 (6 bases). Germline CDR1 is MRHNA and CDR2 is SNTAGT. V was clipped by 7 bases and J by 3 bases, with 13 bases between them. The CDR3 has 14 residues. In nucleotides, the CDR3 is TGTGCCAGCACCTTCGGACAGCCCAATCAGCCCCAGCATTTT. Its protein product is CASTFGQPNQPQHF.

This clonotype is categorized as medium-sized. This beta chain slipped into a library made for alpha chains as a stray read, so its size is not meaningful. CDR3 sequence (DNA): TGTGCCAGCAGTGCTAGCCCCGGGACTAGCGGGACTCGGCAGTTCTTC. This sequence encodes CASSASPGTSGTRQFF. The rearrangement uses TRBV2 and TRBJ2-1; 13 positions agree with TRBD2. The germline V gene encodes CDR1 SNHLY and CDR2 FYNNEI. The CDR3 covers 16 residues. The ends lost 4 bases at V and 12 bases at J; junction bases unmatched: 12.

This clonotype was recorded at least ten times. This beta chain is a stray read from a library made for alpha chains; its abundance is not meaningful. The chain links TRBV20-1 to TRBJ2-4; TRBD2 agrees at 7 bases. Germline-derived CDR1 and CDR2 are DFQATT and SNEGSKA (reference sequence). This CDR3 has 13 residues. CDR3 sequence (DNA): TGCAGCCCTGTGTGGGAGGGCAAAAACATTCAGTACTTC. It specifies CSPVWEGKNIQYF.

This clonotype was detected ten times or more. This beta chain is a stray sequence in a library constructed for alpha chains; its clone size is not meaningful. The chain employs TRBV12-3 or TRBV12-4 and TRBJ1-4; tentatively, D is TRBD1 (5 bases). This CDR3 is built from 15 residues. V shed 8 bases and J shed 0 bases, with 13 bases lying between them. The CDR3 is CASRSDRATNEKLFF. In nucleotides, the CDR3 is TGTGCCAGCCGGTCCGACAGAGCAACTAATGAAAAACTGTTTTTT.